The 32 T cell receptor beta chains listed next were all sequenced from one sample in a study of blood T cell repertoires in COVID-19. The repertoire was sequenced with immunoSEQ multiplex PCR; TCRdb's copy has only in-frame clones and lacks some. The data hold about 260,000 clones, with 86% observed a single time. Sequenced sample: peripheral blood. These receptors were taken from a man aged 35-49 years who had recovered from COVID-19.

V is TRBV5-1 and J is TRBJ1-2; 7 bases are a match to TRBD1. J gave up 4 bases and V 0 bases, and 3 bases lay outside the gene matches. Germline CDR1 SGHRS, CDR2 YFSETQ. CDR3 length: 14 residues. The CDR3 nucleotides are TGCGCCAGCAGCTTGGGACAGGGATTCTATGGCTACACCTTC. It codes for CASSLGQGFYGYTF.

This chain links TRBV9 with TRBJ2-1; 7 positions match TRBD2. J lost 5 bases, V lost 7 bases, and 9 bases had no gene match. This CDR3 contains 14 residues. CDR1 is SGDLS, CDR2 YYNGEE, per germline. This CDR3 reads CASGQTGRNNEQFF. The CDR3 DNA is TGTGCCAGCGGCCAAACCGGGAGGAACAATGAGCAGTTCTTC.

The chain carries TRBV7-2 and TRBJ2-2; D is possibly TRBD1 (5 bases). The germline CDR1 and CDR2 sequences are SGHTA and FQGNSA. The CDR3 has 15 amino acids. V lost 6 bases and J 0 bases, leaving 11 bases between the germline ends. The CDR3 spells CASSQGVTNTGELFF. CDR3 in DNA: TGTGCCAGCAGTCAAGGGGTCACGAACACCGGGGAGCTGTTTTTT.

This rearrangement joins TRBV6-5 to TRBJ1-2, with unresolved D. The CDR3 covers 14 residues. The germline CDR1 and CDR2 sequences are MNHEY and SVGAGI. The germline V and J ends were trimmed by 5 bases and 0 bases, with 10 bases remaining between them. CDR3 sequence: CASSPSGTNYGYTF. Here the CDR3 DNA reads TGTGCCAGCAGTCCGTCGGGGACTAACTATGGCTACACCTTC.

This clone was counted between two and nine times. In DNA, the CDR3 is TGTGCCTGGAGTGTACAGCTTGGCTACACCTTC. Its protein product is CAWSVQLGYTF. This chain joins TRBV30 and TRBJ1-2; unclear D gene. The V gene lost 0 bases and the J gene lost 7 bases, with 6 bases spanning the gap. There are 11 residues in the CDR3. Germline-derived CDR1 and CDR2 are GTSNPN and SVGIG (reference sequence). Filled out from reference TRBV30 and TRBJ1-2, the complete variable domain reads SQTIHQWPATLVQPVGSPLSLECTVEGTSNPNLYWYRQAAGRGLQLLFYSVGIGQISSEVPQNLSASRPQDRQFILSSKKLLLSDSGFYLCAWSVQLGYTFGSGTRLTVV.

This chain links TRBV6-5 with TRBJ2-1, with TRBD2 matching 7 bases. The CDR3 has 15 residues. V shed 1 base, J shed 6 bases, and the junction held 6 bases outside the gene matches. Germline-derived CDR1 and CDR2 are MNHEY and SVGAGI. CDR3 protein: CASSYLAASGNEQFF. In DNA form, the CDR3 reads TGTGCCAGCAGTTACTTAGCTGCTAGCGGCAATGAGCAGTTCTTC.

This clone was observed once. This CDR3 is missing its conserved last phenylalanine or tryptophan, likely due to a read error. The limits of the CDR3 on the DNA are not certain, so only TCRdb's listed CDR3 is given. Here the CDR3 reads CASSYGRQGYL. The gene calls are TRBV6-2 or TRBV6-3 and TRBJ2-7; TRBD1 is taken as the D call from the table, unchecked against the DNA. Counting both end residues, the CDR3 totals 11 amino acids. The germline V gene encodes CDR1 MNHEY and CDR2 SVGEGT.

In nucleotides, the CDR3 is TGTGCCAGCAGTGAAAGGGCAGGGTGGCAGCCCCAGCATTTT. As protein: CASSERAGWQPQHF. The chain carries TRBV2 and TRBJ1-5; D is possibly TRBD1 (5 bases). This CDR3 region has 14 residues. Germline V gene sequence: CDR1 SNHLY, CDR2 FYNNEI. V lost 2 bases to trimming and J lost 7 bases, with 12 bases between them. Together with reference TRBV2 and TRBJ1-5, the CDR3 gives the full variable domain: EPEVTQTPSHQVTQMGQEVILRCVPISNHLYFYWYRQILGQKVEFLVSFYNNEISEKSEIFDDQFSVERPDGSNFTLKIRSTKLEDSAMYFCASSERAGWQPQHFGDGTRLSIL.

The chain is built from TRBV19 and TRBJ1-5, with 8 bases lining up with TRBD1. CDR1 and CDR2 from the germline V gene are LNHDA and SQIVND (reference sequence). J lost 1 base, V lost 5 bases, and 7 bases had no gene match. This CDR3 has 16 amino acids. This CDR3 reads CASSPRQGTSNQPQHF. DNA of the CDR3: TGTGCCAGTAGTCCCCGACAGGGGACGAGCAATCAGCCCCAGCATTTT.

The V and J genes are TRBV7-9 and TRBJ2-2; 8 bases align to TRBD1. Germline CDR1 and CDR2: SEHNR and FQNEAQ (reference sequence). The CDR3 consists of 15 residues. V lost 5 bases, J lost 10 bases, and 12 bases stayed unmatched. CDR3 nucleotide sequence: TGTGCCAGCAGCGTTCGGACAGGGTTTTTCGCGGAGCTGTTTTTT. Encoded protein: CASSVRTGFFAELFF.

The rearrangement joins TRBV6-5 to TRBJ2-1; perhaps TRBD1 as D (5 bases). The CDR3 has 12 residues. The V gene lost 6 bases and the J gene lost 6 bases, with 9 bases spanning the gap. Germline V gives CDR1 MNHEY, CDR2 SVGAGI. CDR3 DNA sequence: TGTGCCAGCAGACGGCAGGGCAATGAGCAGTTCTTC. It encodes CASRRQGNEQFF.

V is TRBV6-5 and J is TRBJ2-1; 10 nucleotides align to TRBD2. With V trimmed by 5 bases and J by 4 bases, 2 bases remained unmatched. Germline CDR1 and CDR2: MNHEY and SVGAGI. The CDR3 has 14 residues. The DNA of the CDR3 is TGTGCCAGCAGTCTGACTAGCGGGTACAATGAGCAGTTCTTC. It translates to CASSLTSGYNEQFF.

This sequence joins TRBV7-2 and TRBJ2-7, with D unresolved. V was shortened by 4 bases and J by 4 bases, with 5 bases between the two germline ends. This CDR3 is 11 amino acids long. In germline, CDR1 is SGHTA, CDR2 FQGNSA. CDR3 nucleotides: TGTGCCAGCAGCTCCCGTTACGAGCAGTACTTC. Translating it yields CASSSRYEQYF.

The chain employs TRBV5-6 and TRBJ1-3; D gene ambiguous. The V gene lost 0 bases and the J gene lost 0 bases, with 7 bases spanning the gap. CDR3 length: 15 residues. Germline V CDR1 and CDR2: SGHDT, YYEEEE. CDR3 DNA: TGTGCCAGCAGCTTGGAGCGGATCTCTGGAAACACCATATATTTT. Translation: CASSLERISGNTIYF.

V gene TRBV10-3 combines with J gene TRBJ2-5; 10 bases match TRBD2. The germline V gene encodes CDR1 ENHRY and CDR2 SYGVKD. V lost 10 bases to trimming and J lost 2 bases; unmatched junction nucleotides: 16. The CDR3 covers 17 residues. DNA for the CDR3: TGTGCCACCACCCGGAACCTCTTAGCGGGGGGACAAGAGACCCAGTACTTC. It yields the protein CATTRNLLAGGQETQYF.

This chain links TRBV27 with TRBJ1-2, with TRBD1 matching over 7 bases. CDR1 and CDR2 from the germline V gene are MNHEY and SMNVEV (reference sequence). The CDR3 length is 15 residues. Losses at the gene ends were 5 bases for V and 2 bases for J; bases not matched to a gene: 8. CDR3 loop: CASSPRTGLNYGYTF. In DNA, the CDR3 is TGTGCCAGCAGTCCGCGGACAGGACTAAACTATGGCTACACCTTC.

The chain uses TRBV6-6 and TRBJ2-5; a possible D gene is TRBD2 (7 bases). In germline, CDR1 is MNHNY, CDR2 SVGAGI (reference sequence). This CDR3 has 13 amino acids. Trimming removed 10 bases from V and 5 bases from J, with 17 bases in between. CDR3 loop: CATRGWRGETQYF. Here the CDR3 DNA reads TGTGCCACAAGGGGGTGGCGGGGGGAGACCCAGTACTTC.

The chain combines TRBV3-1 (or the pseudogene TRBV3-2) with TRBJ1-2, with 7 bases fitting TRBD1. V lost 4 bases to trimming and J lost 5 bases; unmatched junction nucleotides: 7. Germline V lookup: CDR1 LGHDT, CDR2 YNNKEL (reference sequence). There are 14 residues in the CDR3. The CDR3 DNA is TGTGCCAGCAGCCCTCGGGACAGTACGTATGGCTACACCTTC. It specifies CASSPRDSTYGYTF.

The V gene is TRBV5-1, the J gene TRBJ1-5; TRBD1 aligns across 7 bases. This CDR3 has 17 amino acids. V trimming: 3 bases; J trimming: 7 bases; junction bases outside the gene matches: 16. CDR1 and CDR2 from the germline V gene are SGHRS and YFSETQ. The CDR3 loop reads CASSWGITGVLGQPQHF. The CDR3 bases are TGCGCCAGCAGCTGGGGGATCACAGGGGTACTGGGACAGCCCCAGCATTTT. The full variable domain, completed using reference TRBV5-1 and TRBJ1-5, is KAGVTQTPRYLIKTRGQQVTLSCSPISGHRSVSWYQQTPGQGLQFLFEYFSETQRNKGNFPGRFSGRQFSNSRSEMNVSTLELGDSALYLCASSWGITGVLGQPQHFGDGTRLSIL.

This clone appeared a single time. This chain uses TRBV3-1 (or the pseudogene TRBV3-2) with TRBJ1-1, with D possibly being TRBD1 (6 bases). Trimming removed 1 base at V and 6 bases at J, with 15 bases between. Germline assignment: CDR1 LGHDT and CDR2 YNNKEL (reference sequence). The CDR3 has 15 residues. CDR3 sequence reads: CASSQAGHRAAEAFF. The CDR3 DNA sequence: TGTGCCAGCAGCCAAGCGGGACATAGGGCGGCTGAAGCTTTCTTT.

This clone showed up just a few times. V gene TRBV10-1 combines with J gene TRBJ2-7, with TRBD2 matching over 7 bases. This CDR3 contains 15 residues. The V and J ends lost 7 bases and 6 bases, in that order; junction bases with no gene match: 15. Germline V lookup: CDR1 WNHNN, CDR2 SYGVQD (reference sequence). The CDR3 region has the DNA TGCGCCAGCACTAGGCGGTTGCGGGAGTTCTCCGAGCAGTACTTC. Protein: CASTRRLREFSEQYF.

The V gene is TRBV5-4, the J gene TRBJ2-5, with 9 bases fitting TRBD1. CDR3 length: 13 amino acids. The J segment lost 5 bases and the V segment lost 8 bases, leaving 7 bases of the junction unmatched. Germline loops: CDR1 SGHNT, CDR2 YYREEE (reference sequence). CDR3 in DNA: TGTGCCAGTACAACAGGGGGCATGGAGACCCAGTACTTC. Residues: CASTTGGMETQYF.

This clone was seen only a few times. V usage is TRBV29-1 and J usage is TRBJ1-2, with 8 bases fitting TRBD1. CDR1 is SQVTM, CDR2 ANQGSEA, per germline. The length of the CDR3 is 12 residues. V was pared by 4 bases and J by 7 bases, with 5 bases of the junction left unmatched. CDR3 amino acids: CSVVQGASGYTF. In DNA, the CDR3 is TGCAGCGTTGTGCAGGGGGCCAGTGGCTACACCTTC.

With regard to this clone: Its ends do not fully match the called genes, so a read error is possible. This chain links TRBV14 with TRBJ2-1; D is possibly TRBD2 (6 bases). The CDR3 covers 15 residues. CDR1 is SGHDN, CDR2 FVKESK, per germline. The CDR3 coding sequence is TGTGCCAGCACCCAACGATCGGGAGTTAACAATGAGCAGTTCTTC. Its translation: CASTQRSGVNNEQFF.

The chain carries TRBV19 and TRBJ2-1; D is possibly TRBD2 (5 bases). Germline CDR1 and CDR2: LNHDA and SQIVND (reference sequence). The CDR3 has 17 residues. V gave up 7 bases and J gave up 4 bases, with 23 bases separating them. DNA of the CDR3: TGTGCCAGTAAAGGTCCCGGGGTGATGGGTCAATACAATGAGCAGTTCTTC. The encoded protein is CASKGPGVMGQYNEQFF. Full variable domain (remainder filled in from reference TRBV19 and TRBJ2-1): DGGITQSPKYLFRKEGQNVTLSCEQNLNHDAMYWYRQDPGQGLRLIYYSQIVNDFQKGDIAEGYSVSREKKESFPLTVTSAQKNPTAFYLCASKGPGVMGQYNEQFFGPGTRLTVL.

The genes are TRBV7-3 and TRBJ2-2, with 9 bases that match TRBD1. V shed 4 bases and J 5 bases; nucleotides not matched to a gene: 5. The CDR3 is made up of 15 amino acids. Looked up from germline, CDR1 is SGHTA and CDR2 is FQGTGA. The CDR3 protein is CASSSGTGYTGELFF. DNA of the CDR3: TGTGCCAGCAGCTCTGGGACAGGGTATACCGGGGAGCTGTTTTTT.

The J gene is TRBJ2-3, the V gene TRBV6-6; tentative D call: TRBD2 (6 bases). The CDR3 totals 15 residues. V lost 4 bases and J lost 0, with 11 bases in between. From germline, CDR1 is MNHNY and CDR2 SVGAGI (reference sequence). In DNA form, the CDR3 reads TGTGCCAGCAGTTTGTCGGGGACTAGCACAGATACGCAGTATTTT. This gives the protein CASSLSGTSTDTQYF.

The rearrangement joins TRBV18 to TRBJ1-3, with 10 nucleotides matching TRBD1. J was trimmed by 1 base and V by 2 bases; bases with no gene match: 2. This CDR3 is 16 amino acids long. In germline, CDR1 is KGHSH, CDR2 LQKENI. As DNA, the CDR3 is TGTGCCAGCTCACCAGGACAGGGGGTTTCTGGAAACACCATATATTTT. Residues: CASSPGQGVSGNTIYF.

The chain joins TRBV7-9 to TRBJ1-1, with a tentative D call TRBD1 (6 bases). CDR1 is SEHNR, CDR2 FQNEAQ, per germline (reference sequence). This CDR3 has 12 residues. Trimming removed 5 bases from V and 10 bases from J, with 14 bases in between. CDR3 nucleotides: TGTGCCAGCAGCCCCGTCCGGGGGGCAGCTTTCTTT. This encodes CASSPVRGAAFF.

The CDR3 DNA reads TGTGCCAGCAGTTTCCCAGGGGGAGGAGGCTACACCTTC. Its translation is CASSFPGGGGYTF. The chain recombines TRBV27 with TRBJ1-2; the match to TRBD1 covers 7 bases. The CDR3 runs to 13 residues. Germline CDR1 MNHEY, CDR2 SMNVEV (reference sequence). Trimming at V came to 3 bases and at J to 8 bases, leaving 6 bases not matched to a gene.

V is TRBV7-2 and J is TRBJ1-2; D ambiguous. The CDR3 length is 15 residues. The V gene lost 2 bases and the J gene lost 0 bases, with 10 bases spanning the gap. The germline V gene has CDR1 SGHTA and CDR2 FQGNSA. As DNA, the CDR3 is TGTGCCAGCAGCTTATTAGTTTCCCCTAACTATGGCTACACCTTC. Residues: CASSLLVSPNYGYTF.

The V and J genes are TRBV9 and TRBJ2-3, with a weak D call TRBD1 (6 bases). Between the trimmed V and J ends, which lost 2 bases and 5 bases, there was a span of 18 bases. Germline CDR1 SGDLS, CDR2 YYNGEE. The CDR3 is made up of 16 amino acids. The CDR3 loop is CASSVNQQGFRDTQYF. In nucleotides, the CDR3 is TGTGCCAGCAGCGTCAACCAACAGGGTTTCCGAGATACGCAGTATTTT.